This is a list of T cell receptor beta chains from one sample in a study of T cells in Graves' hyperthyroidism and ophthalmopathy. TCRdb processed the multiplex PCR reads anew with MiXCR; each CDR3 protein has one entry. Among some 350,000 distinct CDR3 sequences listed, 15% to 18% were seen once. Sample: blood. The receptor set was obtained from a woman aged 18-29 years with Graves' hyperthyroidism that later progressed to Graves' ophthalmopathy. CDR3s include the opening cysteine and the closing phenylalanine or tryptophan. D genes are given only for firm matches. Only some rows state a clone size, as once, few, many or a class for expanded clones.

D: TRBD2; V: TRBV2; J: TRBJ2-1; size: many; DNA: TGTGCCAGCAGTGTGTTATCGGGGGGCTACAATGAGCAGTTCTTC; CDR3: CASSVLSGGYNEQFF
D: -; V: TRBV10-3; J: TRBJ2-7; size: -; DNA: TGTGCCATCAGTGAGTCGACTGCCTACGAGCAGTACTTC; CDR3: CAISESTAYEQYF
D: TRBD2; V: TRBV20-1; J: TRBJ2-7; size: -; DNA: TGCAGTGCTAGACTTCCTGGACTAGCGGGAGTCGACCACGAGCAGTACTTC; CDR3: CSARLPGLAGVDHEQYF
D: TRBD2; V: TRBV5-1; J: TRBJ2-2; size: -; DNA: TGCGCCAGCAGCTCTCAAGGACTAGCGGGAGGGCCAGGCACCGGGGAGCTGTTTTTT; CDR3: CASSSQGLAGGPGTGELFF
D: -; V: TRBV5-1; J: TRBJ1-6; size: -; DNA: TGCGCCAGCAGCTTGGAAGGGGCTGCGGGGGGCAATTCACCCCTCCACTTT; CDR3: CASSLEGAAGGNSPLHF
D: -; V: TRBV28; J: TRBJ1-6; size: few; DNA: TGTGCCAGCAGCAGGACAGATTCACCCCTCCACTTT; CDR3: CASSRTDSPLHF
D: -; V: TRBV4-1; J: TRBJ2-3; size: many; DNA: TGCGCCAGCAGCCAAGGAACCGGGGCGCACAAGCGCACAGATACGCAGTATTTT; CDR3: CASSQGTGAHKRTDTQYF
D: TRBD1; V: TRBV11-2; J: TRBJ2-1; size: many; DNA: TGTGCCAGCAGCCGACAGGGGTACAATGAGCAGTTCTTC; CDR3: CASSRQGYNEQFF
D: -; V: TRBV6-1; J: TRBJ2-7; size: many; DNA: TGTGCCAGCAGTGAAGGTAACCCCTCCGGCGAGCAGTACTTC; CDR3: CASSEGNPSGEQYF
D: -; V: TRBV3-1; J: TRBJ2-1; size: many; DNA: TGTGCCAGCAGCCAAAGATACAATGAGCAGTTCTTC; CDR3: CASSQRYNEQFF
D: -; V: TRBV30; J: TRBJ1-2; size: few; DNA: TGTGCCTGGAGTGTCGGGGGCGGTATCTATGGCTACACCTTC; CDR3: CAWSVGGGIYGYTF
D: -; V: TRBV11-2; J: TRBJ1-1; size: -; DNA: TGTGCCAGCAGCTATCGTGGGTGGGCGAACACTGAAGCTTTCTTT; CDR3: CASSYRGWANTEAFF
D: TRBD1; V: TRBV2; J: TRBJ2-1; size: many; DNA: TGTGCCAGCAAGCTGGGACAGGGAAACAGTGAGCAGTTCTTC; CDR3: CASKLGQGNSEQFF
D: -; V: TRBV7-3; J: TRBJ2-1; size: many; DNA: TGTGCCAGCAGCTTACTAGCGAGCGCGGACAGTGAGCAGTTCTTC; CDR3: CASSLLASADSEQFF
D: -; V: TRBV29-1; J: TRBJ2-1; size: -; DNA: TGCAGCGTTGACGGATTCCGAAGCAAACTTTACTCCTACAATGAGCAGTTCTTC; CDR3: CSVDGFRSKLYSYNEQFF
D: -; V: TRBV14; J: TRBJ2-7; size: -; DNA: TGTGCCAGCAGCCAAGACAGGCATCCCACCTACGAGCAGTACTTC; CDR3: CASSQDRHPTYEQYF
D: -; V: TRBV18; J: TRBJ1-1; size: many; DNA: TGTGCCAGCTCACCCTCATGGGGCACTGAAGCTTTCTTT; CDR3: CASSPSWGTEAFF
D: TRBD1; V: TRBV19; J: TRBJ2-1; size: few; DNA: TGTGCCACCCACAGGGGCAGCTCCTACAATGAGCAGTTCTTC; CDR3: CATHRGSSYNEQFF
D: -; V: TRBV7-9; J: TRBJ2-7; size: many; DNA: TGTGCCAGCAGCACGTCAAATTACGAGCAGTACTTC; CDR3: CASSTSNYEQYF
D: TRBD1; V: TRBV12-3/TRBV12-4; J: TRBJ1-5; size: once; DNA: TGTGCCAGCAGTACAGGGGGAGATACGCAGCATTTT; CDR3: CASSTGGDTQHF
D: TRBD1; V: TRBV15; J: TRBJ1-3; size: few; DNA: TGTGCCACCAGCAGGTCGACAGGGTCGGGTGGAAACACCATATATTTT; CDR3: CATSRSTGSGGNTIYF
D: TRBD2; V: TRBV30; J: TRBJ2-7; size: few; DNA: TGTGCCTGGAGTGTAAGAGCGGGAATGATCTACGAGCAGTACTTC; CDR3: CAWSVRAGMIYEQYF
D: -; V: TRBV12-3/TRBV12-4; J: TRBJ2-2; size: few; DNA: TGTGCCAGCAGCTGGGGGGTTAACGCCGGGGAGCTGTTTTTT; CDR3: CASSWGVNAGELFF
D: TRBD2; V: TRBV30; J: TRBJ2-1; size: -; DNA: TGTGCCTCTATGGGGGGAGGGCCTTATGAGCAGTTCTTC; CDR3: CASMGGGPYEQFF
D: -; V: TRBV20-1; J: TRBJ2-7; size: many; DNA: TGCAGTGCTAGAGCCACTGATTCCTACGAGCAGTACTTC; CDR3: CSARATDSYEQYF
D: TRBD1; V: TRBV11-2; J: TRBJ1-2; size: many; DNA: TGTGCCAGCAGCTTAATTTTAGGCTGGACAGGGGCGAACTCTAACTATGGCTACACCTTC; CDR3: CASSLILGWTGANSNYGYTF
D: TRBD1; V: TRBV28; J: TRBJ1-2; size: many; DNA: TGTGCCAGCAGCCTAGCCAGGGGGCTTTTTTTAGGTGGCTACACCTTC; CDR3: CASSLARGLFLGGYTF
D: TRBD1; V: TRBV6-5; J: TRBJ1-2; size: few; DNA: TGTGCCAGCAGTTACCCTGGGACAGGGAACTATGGCTACACCTTC; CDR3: CASSYPGTGNYGYTF
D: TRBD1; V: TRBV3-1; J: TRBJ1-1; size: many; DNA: TGTGCCAGCAGCCCCTGGACAGGGGACGGGAACACTGAAGCTTTCTTT; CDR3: CASSPWTGDGNTEAFF
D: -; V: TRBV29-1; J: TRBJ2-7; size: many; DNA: TGCAGCGGAGAGAGGGACTACGAGCAGTACTTC; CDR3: CSGERDYEQYF
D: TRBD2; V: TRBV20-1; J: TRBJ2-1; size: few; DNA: TGCAGTGCTCGACTAGCGGGAGGGCCGCGTGAGCAGTTCTTC; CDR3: CSARLAGGPREQFF
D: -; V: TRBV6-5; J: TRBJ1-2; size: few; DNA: TGTGCCAGCAGTTATGACACAGCGCGGGGCTACACCTTC; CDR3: CASSYDTARGYTF
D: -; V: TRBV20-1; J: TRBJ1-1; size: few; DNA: TGCAGTGCTGCCTTTGCAGGGATGAACACTGAAGCTTTCTTT; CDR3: CSAAFAGMNTEAFF
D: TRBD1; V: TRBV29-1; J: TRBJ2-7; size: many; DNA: TGCAGCGTTGCCGGGGACAGCACCTACGAGCAGTACTTC; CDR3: CSVAGDSTYEQYF
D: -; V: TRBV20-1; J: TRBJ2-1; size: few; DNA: TGCAGTGCTAGCGCCCCTTACCGCTCCTACAATGAGCAGTTCTTC; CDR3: CSASAPYRSYNEQFF
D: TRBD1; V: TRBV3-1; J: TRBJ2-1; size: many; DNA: TGTGCCAGCAGCCCCGGACAGGGTCATGAGCAGTTCTTC; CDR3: CASSPGQGHEQFF
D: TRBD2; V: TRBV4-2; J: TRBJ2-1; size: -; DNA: TGTGCCAGCAGCCAACCGACTAGCGGTCCAGAAAGCTCCTACAATGAGCAGTTCTTC; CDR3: CASSQPTSGPESSYNEQFF
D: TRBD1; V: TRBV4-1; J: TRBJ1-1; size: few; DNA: TGCGCCAGCAGCCAAGTGGGACAGGGGAACACTGAAGCTTTCTTT; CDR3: CASSQVGQGNTEAFF
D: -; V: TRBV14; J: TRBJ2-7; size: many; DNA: TGTGCCAGCAGCTCCCACAACGAGCAGTACTTC; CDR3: CASSSHNEQYF
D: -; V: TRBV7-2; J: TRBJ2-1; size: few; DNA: TGTGCCAGCAGCTTGCGGGACGGAGCATACAATGAGCAGTTCTTC; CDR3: CASSLRDGAYNEQFF
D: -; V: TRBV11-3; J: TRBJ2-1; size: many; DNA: TGTGCCAGCAGCTCACAGGGAGGGGTTTCTAATGAGCAGTTCTTC; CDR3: CASSSQGGVSNEQFF
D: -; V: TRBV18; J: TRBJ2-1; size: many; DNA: TGTGCCAGCTCACCACGAATGGCAGGATCCTACAATGAGCAGTTCTTC; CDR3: CASSPRMAGSYNEQFF
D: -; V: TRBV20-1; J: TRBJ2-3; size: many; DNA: TGCAGTGCTAGTACCGGGACGGAGGCAGATACGCAGTATTTT; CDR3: CSASTGTEADTQYF
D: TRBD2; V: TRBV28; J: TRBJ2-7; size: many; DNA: TGTGCCAGCAGTCGGCCTCCTGGGGACAGGGTGGGACTAGCGGGAGGGCTCCCCTACGAGCAGTACTTC; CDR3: CASSRPPGDRVGLAGGLPYEQYF
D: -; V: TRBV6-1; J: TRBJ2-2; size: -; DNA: TGTGCCAGCAGCGACGGGCCGAAACTTACCGGGGCGCTGTTTTTT; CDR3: CASSDGPKLTGALFF
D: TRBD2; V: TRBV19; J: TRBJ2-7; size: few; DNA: TGTGCCAGTAGTGCGGGACTAGCGGGCTCCTCCTACGAGCAGTACTTC; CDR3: CASSAGLAGSSYEQYF
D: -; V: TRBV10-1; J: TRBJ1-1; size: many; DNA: TGCGCCAGCGTCCTTGAATCCGAGGGGGGTAGCGGTGAAGCTTTCTTT; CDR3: CASVLESEGGSGEAFF
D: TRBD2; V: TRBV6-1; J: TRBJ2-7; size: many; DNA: TGTGCCAGCAGTGAGTCCGGGACTATCTACGAGCAGTACTTC; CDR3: CASSESGTIYEQYF
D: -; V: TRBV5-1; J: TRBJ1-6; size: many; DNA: TGCGCCAGCAGCTCGAACCCTTCGAGCTCCTATAATTCACCCCTCCACTTT; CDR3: CASSSNPSSSYNSPLHF
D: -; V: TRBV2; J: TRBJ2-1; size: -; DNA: TGTGCCAGCAGTGGGGGAACGGCCGGACGGTTCTATGAGCAGTTCTTC; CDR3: CASSGGTAGRFYEQFF
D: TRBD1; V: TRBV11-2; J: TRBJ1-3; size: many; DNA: TGTGCCAGCAGAACACTTCCGGGACAGATCTCTGGAAACACCATATATTTT; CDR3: CASRTLPGQISGNTIYF
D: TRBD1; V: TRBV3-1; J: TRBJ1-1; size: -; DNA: TGTGCCAGCAGCCACGGCAGGGGGCAAAGGACTGAAGCTTTCTTT; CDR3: CASSHGRGQRTEAFF
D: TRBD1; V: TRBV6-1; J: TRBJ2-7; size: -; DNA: TGTGCCAGCAGCGACAGGGCGTCCCACGAGCAGTACTTC; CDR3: CASSDRASHEQYF
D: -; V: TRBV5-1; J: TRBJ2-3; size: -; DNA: TGCGCCAGCAGCTTGTCAGCAGTTACGCCCACAGATACGCAGTATTTT; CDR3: CASSLSAVTPTDTQYF
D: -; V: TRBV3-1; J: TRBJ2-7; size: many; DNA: TGTGCCAGCAGCCATCCCTGGGATATTGGGGGCGAGCAGTACTTC; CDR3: CASSHPWDIGGEQYF
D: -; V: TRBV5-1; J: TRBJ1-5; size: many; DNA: TGCGCCAGCAGCTTGGGTGAAGGTTCGGGTCAGCCCCAGCATTTT; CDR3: CASSLGEGSGQPQHF
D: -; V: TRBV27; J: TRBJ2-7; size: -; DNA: TGTGCCAGCAGTTGGGGAGGAAGCGAGCAGTACTTC; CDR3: CASSWGGSEQYF
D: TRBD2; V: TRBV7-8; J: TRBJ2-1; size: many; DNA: TGTGCCAGCCAAAGCCCGGGGGGTGGTGAGCAGTTCTTC; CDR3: CASQSPGGGEQFF
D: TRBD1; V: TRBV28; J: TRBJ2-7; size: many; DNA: TGTGCCAGCAGTTCGCACGGACAGGGCGCCTACGAGCAGTACTTC; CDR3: CASSSHGQGAYEQYF